The T cell receptor (beta chain) under discussion was sequenced for a study of blood T cell repertoires in COVID-19. The CDR3 contains 14 residues. Germline CDR1 reads SGHNT; CDR2 reads YENEEA. Trimming removed 3 bases from V and 10 bases from J, with 13 bases in between. TCRdb keeps only in-frame clones here, not all; method: immunoSEQ multiplex PCR. The table has more than 300,000 clones, around 86% seen once. The source is a woman aged 45 to 65 who had recovered from COVID-19. The chain combines TRBV11-3 with TRBJ1-6; D is uncertain. The sequenced material came from PBMCs or T cells enriched from blood (not recorded which). CDR3: CASSLRVGGSPLHF. In DNA form, the CDR3 reads TGTGCCAGCAGCTTGAGGGTTGGTGGGTCACCCCTCCACTTT. Full variable domain (remainder filled in from reference TRBV11-3 and TRBJ1-6): EAGVVQSPRYKIIEKKQPVAFWCNPISGHNTLYWYLQNLGQGPELLIRYENEEAVDDSQLPKDRFSAERLKGVDSTLKIQPAELGDSAVYLCASSLRVGGSPLHFGNGTRLTVT.